Detailed here is one TCR beta chain. This entry comes from a study of blood T cell repertoires in COVID-19. Here immunoSEQ multiplex PCR was the method, and the copy in TCRdb shows in-frame clones only, minus some. The table lists about 64,000 clones, over 65% of them singletons, with approximately 15% in the top ten. With 5 bases removed from V and 6 bases from J, the gap between germline ends came to 32 bases. The CDR3 length is 20 residues. The sequence was obtained from a man aged 55 to 70 with COVID-19, enrolled during active disease. Sequences were obtained from peripheral blood. The rearrangement uses TRBV23-1 and TRBJ2-1; perhaps TRBD1 as D (5 bases). TRBV23-1 is known as an ORF, though its function is uncertain. The CDR3 sequence is CASSSSQGSRGNQRGNEQFF. The CDR3 region has the DNA TGCGCCAGCAGTTCAAGTCAAGGGTCACGAGGTAACCAAAGGGGCAATGAGCAGTTCTTC.